This T cell receptor (beta chain) appears in the sequencing data of a study of cytomegalovirus exposure and HLA in healthy donors. For this clone: Its antigen is not identified.

Study findings and constraints: A list of around 150 TCR beta chains associated with cytomegalovirus was given.

Both 60 Vbeta primers and 13 Jbeta primers went into the PCR. Sequencing was performed with immunoSEQ multiplex PCR; in TCRdb, only in-frame clones are kept and a portion is missing. The sample holds tens of thousands of clones, roughly 76% seen once. Germline lookup yields CDR1 MNHEY and CDR2 SMNVEV (reference sequence). The CDR3 spans 15 residues. Trimming stripped 3 bases from V and 3 bases from J, with 14 bases between. This chain links TRBV27 with TRBJ1-1; TRBD1 might be the D (6 bases). This clonotype originated in a man aged 55-75 years in good health and CMV-seropositive. Sequenced sample: PBMCs. The CDR3 nucleotides are TGTGCCAGCAGTTTCGCAGGGGCTGAGCACACTGAAGCTTTCTTT. Protein sequence: CASSFAGAEHTEAFF.